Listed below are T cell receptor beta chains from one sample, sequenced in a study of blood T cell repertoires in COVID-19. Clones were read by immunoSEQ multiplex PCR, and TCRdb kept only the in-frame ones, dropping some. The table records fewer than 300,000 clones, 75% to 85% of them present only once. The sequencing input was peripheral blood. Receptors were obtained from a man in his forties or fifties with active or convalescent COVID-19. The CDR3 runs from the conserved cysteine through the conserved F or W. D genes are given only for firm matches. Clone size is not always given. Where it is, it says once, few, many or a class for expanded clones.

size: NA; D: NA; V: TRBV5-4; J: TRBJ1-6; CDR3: CASSSRQDHSPLHF; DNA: TGTGCCAGCAGCTCCCGACAGGACCATTCACCCCTCCACTTT
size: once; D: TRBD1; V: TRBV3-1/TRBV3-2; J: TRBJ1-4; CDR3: CASSRSTGEEAKLFF; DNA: TGTGCCAGCAGCCGATCGACAGGGGAAGAGGCAAAACTGTTTTTT
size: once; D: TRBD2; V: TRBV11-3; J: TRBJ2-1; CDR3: CASSPHGRLAVNEQFF; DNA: TGTGCCAGCAGCCCCCATGGTCGGCTAGCGGTGAATGAGCAGTTCTTC
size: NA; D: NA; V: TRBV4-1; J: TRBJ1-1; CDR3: CASSHVGGAVTEAFF; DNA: TGCGCCAGCAGCCATGTGGGGGGGGCGGTCACTGAAGCTTTCTTT
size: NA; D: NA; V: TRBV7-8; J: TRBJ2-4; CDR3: CASSIELAKNIQYF; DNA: TGTGCCAGCAGCATCGAACTAGCCAAAAACATTCAGTACTTC
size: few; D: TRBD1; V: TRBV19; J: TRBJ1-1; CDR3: CASSPRGRDTEAFF; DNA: TGTGCCAGTAGCCCCAGGGGGCGGGACACTGAAGCTTTCTTT
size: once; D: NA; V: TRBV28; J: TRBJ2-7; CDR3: CASRKAGRQLVALNYEQYF; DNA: TGTGCCAGCAGAAAGGCGGGACGACAGCTCGTAGCCTTAAACTACGAGCAGTACTTC
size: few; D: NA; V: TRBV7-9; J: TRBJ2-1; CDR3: CASSLMQGGNEQFF; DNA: TGTGCCAGCAGCTTAATGCAGGGTGGAAATGAGCAGTTCTTC
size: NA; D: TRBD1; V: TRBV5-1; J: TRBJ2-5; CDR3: CASSLYRGPETQYF; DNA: TGCGCCAGCAGCTTGTACAGGGGTCCGGAGACCCAGTACTTC
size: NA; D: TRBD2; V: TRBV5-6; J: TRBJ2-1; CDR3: CASSLGTRGPGNYNEQFF; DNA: TGTGCCAGCAGCTTAGGGACTAGGGGCCCGGGGAACTACAATGAGCAGTTCTTC
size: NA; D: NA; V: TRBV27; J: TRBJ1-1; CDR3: CASSLLQGLVTFF; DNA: TGTGCCAGCAGTTTATTGCAGGGTCTGGTAACTTTCTTT
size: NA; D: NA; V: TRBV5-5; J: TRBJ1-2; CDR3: CASSPTRVGGYTF; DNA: TGTGCCAGCAGCCCTACTAGGGTGGGAGGCTACACCTTC
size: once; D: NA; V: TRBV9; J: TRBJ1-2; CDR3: CASSVELTGDYGYTF; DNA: TGTGCCAGCAGCGTAGAGTTGACGGGTGACTATGGCTACACCTTC
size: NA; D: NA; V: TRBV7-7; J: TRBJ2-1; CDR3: CASRRWGGTDNEQFF; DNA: TGTGCTAGCAGACGATGGGGCGGCACAGACAATGAGCAGTTCTTC
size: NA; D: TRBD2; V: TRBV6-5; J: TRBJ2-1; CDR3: CASSRRGTNNEQFF; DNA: TGTGCCAGCAGTCGCCGCGGGACTAACAATGAGCAGTTCTTC
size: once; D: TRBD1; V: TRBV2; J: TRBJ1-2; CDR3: CASNLQGDNYGYTF; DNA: TGTGCCAGCAACCTACAGGGGGATAACTATGGCTACACCTTC
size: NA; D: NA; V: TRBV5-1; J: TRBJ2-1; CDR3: CASSAGQFRSQFF; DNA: TGCGCCAGCAGCGCGGGACAGTTCAGGTCTCAGTTCTTC
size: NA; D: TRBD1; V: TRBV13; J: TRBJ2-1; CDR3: CASSPRDRATYNEQFF; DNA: TGTGCCAGCAGCCCTCGGGACAGGGCCACCTACAATGAGCAGTTCTTC
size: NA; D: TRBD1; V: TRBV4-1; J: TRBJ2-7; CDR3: CASSQEETGGYEQYF; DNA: TGCGCCAGCAGCCAAGAAGAAACAGGGGGCTACGAGCAGTACTTC
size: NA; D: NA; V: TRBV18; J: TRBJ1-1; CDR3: CASSPITAIRNTEAFF; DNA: TGTGCCAGCTCACCAATCACCGCGATTAGGAACACTGAAGCTTTCTTT
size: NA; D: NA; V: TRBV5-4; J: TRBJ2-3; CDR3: CASSHPSRRSTDTQYF; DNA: TGTGCCAGCAGCCACCCGAGTAGGAGAAGCACAGATACGCAGTATTTT
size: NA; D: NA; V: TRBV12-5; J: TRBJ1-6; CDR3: CASGFRDTYSPLHF; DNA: TGTGCTAGTGGTTTCCGGGACACCTATTCACCCCTCCACTTT
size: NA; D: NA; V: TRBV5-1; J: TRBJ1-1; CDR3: CASSWGRRGTEAFF; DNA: TGCGCCAGCAGCTGGGGCAGGCGGGGGACTGAAGCTTTCTTT
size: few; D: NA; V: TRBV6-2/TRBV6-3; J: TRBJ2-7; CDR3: CASSLVGGEQYF; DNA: TGTGCCAGCAGTTTGGTGGGGGGCGAGCAGTACTTC
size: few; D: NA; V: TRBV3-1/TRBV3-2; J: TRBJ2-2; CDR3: CASSRRGAGELFF; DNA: TGTGCCAGCAGCCGGAGGGGCGCCGGGGAGCTGTTTTTT
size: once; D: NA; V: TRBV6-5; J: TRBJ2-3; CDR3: CASSSSTDTQYF; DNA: TGTGCCAGCAGTTCGAGCACAGATACGCAGTATTTT
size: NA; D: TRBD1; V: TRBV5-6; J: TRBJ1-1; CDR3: CASREDRVNTEAFF; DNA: TGTGCCAGCAGGGAGGACAGGGTGAACACTGAAGCTTTCTTT
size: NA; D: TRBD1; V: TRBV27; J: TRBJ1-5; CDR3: CASRPSTGQGARQPQHF; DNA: TGTGCCAGCAGACCCTCCACTGGACAGGGGGCACGGCAGCCCCAGCATTTT
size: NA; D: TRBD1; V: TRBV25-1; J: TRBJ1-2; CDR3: CASSGTGYYGYTF; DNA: TGTGCCAGCAGTGGGACAGGCTACTATGGCTACACCTTC
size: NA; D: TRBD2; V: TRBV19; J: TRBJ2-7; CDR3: CASSGTRSYEQYF; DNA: TGTGCCAGTAGTGGGACTAGGAGCTACGAGCAGTACTTC
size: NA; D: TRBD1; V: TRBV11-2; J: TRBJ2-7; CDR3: CASSFVGTGGEQYF; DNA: TGTGCCAGCAGCTTTGTAGGGACAGGGGGCGAGCAGTACTTC
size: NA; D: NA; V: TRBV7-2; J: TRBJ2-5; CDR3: CASSVFEGPGTQYF; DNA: TGTGCCAGCAGCGTCTTTGAGGGCCCGGGGACCCAGTACTTC
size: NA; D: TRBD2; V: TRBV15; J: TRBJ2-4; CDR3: CATSRDPTSVKNIQYF; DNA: TGTGCCACCAGCAGAGATCCGACTAGCGTCAAAAACATTCAGTACTTC
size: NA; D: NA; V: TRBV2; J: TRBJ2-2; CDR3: CASSDLPSTGELFF; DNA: TGTGCCAGCAGTGACCTCCCCTCCACCGGGGAGCTGTTTTTT
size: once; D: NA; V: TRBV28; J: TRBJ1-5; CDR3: CASSLGRVQPQHF; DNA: TGTGCCAGCAGTTTGGGTCGGGTCCAGCCCCAGCATTTT
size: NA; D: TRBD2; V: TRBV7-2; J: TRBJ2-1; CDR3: CASSPEAGGEQFF; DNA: TGTGCCAGCAGCCCAGAAGCGGGAGGTGAGCAGTTCTTC
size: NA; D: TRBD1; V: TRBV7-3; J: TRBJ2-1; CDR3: CASSSDRGGYNEQFF; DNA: TGTGCCAGCAGCTCGGACAGGGGGGGATACAATGAGCAGTTCTTC
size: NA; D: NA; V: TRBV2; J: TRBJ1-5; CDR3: CASSEQGKGNQPQHF; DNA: TGTGCCAGCAGTGAACAGGGGAAGGGCAATCAGCCCCAGCATTTT
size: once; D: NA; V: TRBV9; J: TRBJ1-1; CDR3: CASSPETITVNTEAFF; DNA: TGTGCCAGCAGCCCCGAGACGATAACAGTGAACACTGAAGCTTTCTTT
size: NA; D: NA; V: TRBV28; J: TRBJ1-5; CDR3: CASSLNLSPNQPQHF; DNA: TGTGCCAGCAGTTTAAATTTGAGTCCTAATCAGCCCCAGCATTTT
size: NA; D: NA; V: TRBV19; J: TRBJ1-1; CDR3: CASSPTVNTEAFF; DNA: TGTGCCAGTAGTCCGACTGTAAACACTGAAGCTTTCTTT
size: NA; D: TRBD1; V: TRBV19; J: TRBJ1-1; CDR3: CASSQRQGTAFF; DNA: TGTGCCAGTAGTCAAAGACAGGGGACGGCTTTCTTT
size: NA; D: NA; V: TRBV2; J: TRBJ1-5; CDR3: CASSGQVDSNQPQHF; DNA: TGTGCCAGCAGTGGGCAGGTTGATAGCAATCAGCCCCAGCATTTT
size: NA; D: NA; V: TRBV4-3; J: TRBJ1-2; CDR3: CASSQVLDMNYGYTF; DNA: TGCGCCAGCAGCCAAGTACTGGACATGAACTATGGCTACACCTTC
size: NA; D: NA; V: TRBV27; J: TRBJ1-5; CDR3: CASSPKGSGQPQHF; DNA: TGTGCCAGCAGTCCCAAGGGATCAGGGCAGCCCCAGCATTTT
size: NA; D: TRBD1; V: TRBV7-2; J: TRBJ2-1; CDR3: CASSLKGGNIYNEQFF; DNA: TGTGCCAGCAGCTTAAAAGGGGGCAACATTTACAATGAGCAGTTCTTC
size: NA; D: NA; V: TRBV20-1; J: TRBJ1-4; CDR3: CSASYDSNEKLFF; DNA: TGCAGTGCTAGTTACGACAGTAATGAAAAACTGTTTTTT
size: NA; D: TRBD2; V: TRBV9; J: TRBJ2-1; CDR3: CASSAGGGGRAFNEQFF; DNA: TGTGCCAGCAGCGCCGGAGGTGGCGGGAGGGCCTTCAATGAGCAGTTCTTC
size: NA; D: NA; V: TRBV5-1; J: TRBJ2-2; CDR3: CASSSLTANTGELFF; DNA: TGCGCCAGCAGCTCCTTGACAGCGAACACCGGGGAGCTGTTTTTT
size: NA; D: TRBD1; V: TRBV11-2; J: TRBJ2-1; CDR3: CASSSYRTGRLNEQFF; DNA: TGTGCCAGCAGCTCCTATAGGACAGGAAGGTTGAATGAGCAGTTCTTC
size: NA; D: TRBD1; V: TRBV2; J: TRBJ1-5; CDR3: CASSGQGGFSEPQHF; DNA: TGTGCCAGCAGCGGACAGGGCGGGTTTTCGGAGCCCCAGCATTTT
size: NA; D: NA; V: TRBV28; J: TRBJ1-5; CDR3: CASRDQLRGGYNQPQHF; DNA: TGTGCCAGCAGAGACCAACTACGTGGGGGGTACAATCAGCCCCAGCATTTT